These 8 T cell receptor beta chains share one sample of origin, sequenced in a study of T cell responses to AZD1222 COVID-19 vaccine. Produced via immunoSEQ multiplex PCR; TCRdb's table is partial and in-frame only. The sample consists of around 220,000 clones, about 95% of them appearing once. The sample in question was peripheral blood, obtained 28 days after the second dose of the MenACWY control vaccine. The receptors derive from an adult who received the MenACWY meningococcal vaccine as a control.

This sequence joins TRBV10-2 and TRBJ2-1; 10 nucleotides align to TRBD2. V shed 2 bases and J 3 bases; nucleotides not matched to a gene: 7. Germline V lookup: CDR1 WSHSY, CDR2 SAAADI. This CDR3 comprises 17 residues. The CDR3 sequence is CASSERASGSVYNEQFF. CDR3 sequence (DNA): TGCGCCAGCAGTGAGAGGGCTAGCGGGAGCGTCTACAATGAGCAGTTCTTC.

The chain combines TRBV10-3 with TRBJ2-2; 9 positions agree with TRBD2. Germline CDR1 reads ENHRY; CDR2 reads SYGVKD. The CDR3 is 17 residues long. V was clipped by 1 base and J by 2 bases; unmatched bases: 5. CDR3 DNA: TGTGCCATCAGTGAGTTTAGCGGGGGAGTTAACACCGGGGAGCTGTTTTTT. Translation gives CAISEFSGGVNTGELFF.

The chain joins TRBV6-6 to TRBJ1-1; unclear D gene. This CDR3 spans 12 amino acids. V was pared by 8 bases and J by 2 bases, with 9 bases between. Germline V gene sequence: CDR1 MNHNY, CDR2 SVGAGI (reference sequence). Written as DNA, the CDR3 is TGTGCCAGCGAACGAGTCAACACTGAAGCTTTCTTT. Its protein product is CASERVNTEAFF.

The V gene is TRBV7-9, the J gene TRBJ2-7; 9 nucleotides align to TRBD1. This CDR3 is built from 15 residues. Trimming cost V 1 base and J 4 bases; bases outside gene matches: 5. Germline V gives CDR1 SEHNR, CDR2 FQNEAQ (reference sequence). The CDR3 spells CASSLGGQGLYEQYF. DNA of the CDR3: TGTGCCAGCAGCTTAGGGGGACAGGGCTTATACGAGCAGTACTTC.

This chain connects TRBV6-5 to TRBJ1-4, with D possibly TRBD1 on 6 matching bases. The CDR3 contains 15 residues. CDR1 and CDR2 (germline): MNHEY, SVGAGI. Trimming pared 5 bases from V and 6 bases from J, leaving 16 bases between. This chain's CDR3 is CASSTSAGADEKLFF. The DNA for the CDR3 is TGTGCCAGCAGTACTTCTGCAGGGGCAGATGAAAAACTGTTTTTT.

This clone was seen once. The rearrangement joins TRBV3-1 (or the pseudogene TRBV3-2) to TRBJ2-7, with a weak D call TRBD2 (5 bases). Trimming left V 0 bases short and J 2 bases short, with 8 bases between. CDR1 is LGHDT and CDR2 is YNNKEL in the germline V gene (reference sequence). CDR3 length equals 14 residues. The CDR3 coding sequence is TGTGCCAGCAGCCAAGATCGGGGTGCCTACGAGCAGTACTTC. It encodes CASSQDRGAYEQYF.

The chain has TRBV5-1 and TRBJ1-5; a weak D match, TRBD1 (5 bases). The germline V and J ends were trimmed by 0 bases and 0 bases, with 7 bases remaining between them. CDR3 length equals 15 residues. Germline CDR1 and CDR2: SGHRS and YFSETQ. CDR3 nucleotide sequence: TGCGCCAGCAGCTTGGTAGGGGATAGCAATCAGCCCCAGCATTTT. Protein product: CASSLVGDSNQPQHF.

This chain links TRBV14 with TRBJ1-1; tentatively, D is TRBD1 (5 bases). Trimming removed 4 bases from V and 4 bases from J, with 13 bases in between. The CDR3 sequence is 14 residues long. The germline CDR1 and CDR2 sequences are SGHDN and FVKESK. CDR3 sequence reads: CASSPNSGSTEAFF. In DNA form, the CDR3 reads TGTGCCAGCAGCCCGAACTCAGGGAGCACTGAAGCTTTCTTT.